Sequencing of this T cell receptor beta chain was carried out in a study of blood T cells in healthy people across ages. A second about 7 to 12 cycle PCR used barcoded and J-beta primers. TCRdb reanalysed the 5' RACE reads using MiXCR and keeps one entry per CDR3 protein. In the table there are about 1.4 million distinct CDR3 sequences, almost 60% of which are singletons. Per germline, CDR1 SQVTM and CDR2 ANQGSEA. The CDR3 extends over 12 amino acids. V dropped 0 bases and J dropped 11 bases, with 13 bases sitting between them. The TCR was taken from a man aged 18 to 35 in good health. Material: blood. The chain couples TRBV29-1 to TRBJ2-5; D is uncertain. The DNA of the CDR3 is TGCAGCGTTGAAGATCTTGTGAACGTGCAGTACTTC. This codes for CSVEDLVNVQYF.